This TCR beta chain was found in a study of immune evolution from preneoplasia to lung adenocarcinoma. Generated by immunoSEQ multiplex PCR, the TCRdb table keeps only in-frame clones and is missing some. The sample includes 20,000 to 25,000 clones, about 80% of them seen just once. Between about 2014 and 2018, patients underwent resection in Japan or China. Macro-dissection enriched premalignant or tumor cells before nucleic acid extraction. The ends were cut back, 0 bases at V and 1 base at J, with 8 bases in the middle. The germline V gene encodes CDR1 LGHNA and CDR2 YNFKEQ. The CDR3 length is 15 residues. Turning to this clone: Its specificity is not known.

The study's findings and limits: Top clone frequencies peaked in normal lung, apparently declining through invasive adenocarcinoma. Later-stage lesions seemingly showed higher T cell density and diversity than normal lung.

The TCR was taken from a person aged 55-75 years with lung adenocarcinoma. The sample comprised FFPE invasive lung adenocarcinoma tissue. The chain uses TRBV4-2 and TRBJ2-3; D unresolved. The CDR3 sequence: CASSQEYVRTDTQYF. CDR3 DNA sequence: TGTGCCAGCAGCCAAGAATATGTCCGCACAGATACGCAGTATTTT.